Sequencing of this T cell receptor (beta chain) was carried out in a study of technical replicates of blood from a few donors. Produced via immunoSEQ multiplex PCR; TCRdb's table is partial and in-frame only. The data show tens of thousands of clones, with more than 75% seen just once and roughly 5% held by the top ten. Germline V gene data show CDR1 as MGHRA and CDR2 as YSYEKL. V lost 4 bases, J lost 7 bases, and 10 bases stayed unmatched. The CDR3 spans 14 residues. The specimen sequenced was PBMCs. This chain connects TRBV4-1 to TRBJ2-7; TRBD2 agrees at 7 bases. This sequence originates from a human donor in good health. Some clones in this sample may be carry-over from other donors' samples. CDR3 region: CASSRGGSPSEQYF. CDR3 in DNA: TGCGCCAGCAGCCGGGGGGGGTCCCCTAGTGAGCAGTACTTC.